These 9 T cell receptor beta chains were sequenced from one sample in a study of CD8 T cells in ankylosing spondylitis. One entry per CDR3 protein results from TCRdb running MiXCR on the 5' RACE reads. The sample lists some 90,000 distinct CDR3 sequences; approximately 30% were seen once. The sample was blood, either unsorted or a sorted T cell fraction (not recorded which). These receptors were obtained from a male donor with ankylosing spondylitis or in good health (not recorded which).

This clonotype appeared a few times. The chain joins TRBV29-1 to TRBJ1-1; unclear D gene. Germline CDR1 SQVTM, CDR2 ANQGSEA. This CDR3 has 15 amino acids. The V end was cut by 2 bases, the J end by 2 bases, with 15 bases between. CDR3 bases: TGCAGCGTTGAATTGGTTAAAGGACTAAACACTGAAGCTTTCTTT. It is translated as CSVELVKGLNTEAFF.

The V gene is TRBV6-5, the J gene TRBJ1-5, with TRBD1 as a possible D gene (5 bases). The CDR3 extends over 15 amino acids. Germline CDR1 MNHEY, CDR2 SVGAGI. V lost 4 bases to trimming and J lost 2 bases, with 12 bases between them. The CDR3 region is CASSSHVGGNQPQHF. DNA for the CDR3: TGTGCCAGCAGTTCCCACGTAGGGGGCAATCAGCCCCAGCATTTT.

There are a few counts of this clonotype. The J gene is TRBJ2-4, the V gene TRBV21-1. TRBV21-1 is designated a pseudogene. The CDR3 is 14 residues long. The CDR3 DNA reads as TGTGCCAGCAGGGGGAAACTAGCCAAAAACATTCAGTACTTC. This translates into CASRGKLAKNIQYF.

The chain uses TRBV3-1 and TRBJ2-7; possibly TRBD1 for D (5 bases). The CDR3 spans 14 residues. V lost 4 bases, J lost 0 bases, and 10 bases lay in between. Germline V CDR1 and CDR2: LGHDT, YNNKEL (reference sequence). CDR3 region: CASSPTETSYEQYF. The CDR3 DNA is TGTGCCAGCAGCCCGACAGAGACCTCCTACGAGCAGTACTTC.

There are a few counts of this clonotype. The CDR3, as DNA: TGTGCCAGCAGCTTATACGGGGAGGGTACAGATACGCAGTATTTT. Protein: CASSLYGEGTDTQYF. The chain couples TRBV7-6 to TRBJ2-3; 7 bases match TRBD2. This CDR3 has 15 amino acids. The germline CDR1 and CDR2 sequences are SGHVS and FNYEAQ. With V trimmed by 2 bases and J by 3 bases, 5 bases remained unmatched.

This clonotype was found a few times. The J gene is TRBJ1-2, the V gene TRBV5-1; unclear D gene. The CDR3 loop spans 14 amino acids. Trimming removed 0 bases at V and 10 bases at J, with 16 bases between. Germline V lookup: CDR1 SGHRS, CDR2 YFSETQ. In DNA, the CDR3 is TGCGCCAGCAGCTTGGCTCGGAACGGATCGCCCTACACCTTC. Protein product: CASSLARNGSPYTF. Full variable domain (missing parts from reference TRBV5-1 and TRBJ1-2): KAGVTQTPRYLIKTRGQQVTLSCSPISGHRSVSWYQQTPGQGLQFLFEYFSETQRNKGNFPGRFSGRQFSNSRSEMNVSTLELGDSALYLCASSLARNGSPYTFGSGTRLTVV.

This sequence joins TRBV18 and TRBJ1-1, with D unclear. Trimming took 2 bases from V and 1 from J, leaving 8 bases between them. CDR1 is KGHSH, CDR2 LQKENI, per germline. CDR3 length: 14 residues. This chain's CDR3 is CASSPSYRNTEAFF. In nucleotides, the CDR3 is TGTGCCAGCTCACCATCGTACAGGAACACTGAAGCTTTCTTT.

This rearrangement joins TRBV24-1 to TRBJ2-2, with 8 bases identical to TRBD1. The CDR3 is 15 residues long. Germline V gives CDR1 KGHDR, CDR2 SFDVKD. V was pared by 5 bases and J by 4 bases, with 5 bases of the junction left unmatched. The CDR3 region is CATSGGRGPTGELFF. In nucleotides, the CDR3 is TGTGCCACCAGTGGCGGCAGGGGGCCCACCGGGGAGCTGTTTTTT.

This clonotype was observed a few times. CDR3 DNA: TGTGCCAGCAGCCAGGCGACTAGCGTGAACACCGGGGAGCTGTTTTTT. The encoded protein is CASSQATSVNTGELFF. The gene calls are TRBV7-3 and TRBJ2-2; TRBD2 agrees at 8 bases. V was clipped by 5 bases and J by 1 base; unmatched bases: 6. The CDR3 totals 16 residues. From germline, CDR1 is SGHTA and CDR2 FQGTGA.